This is a list of T cell receptor beta chains from one sample in a study of spatial heterogeneity in lung cancer. One entry per CDR3 protein, called by TCRdb with MiXCR from the 5' RACE reads. The sample lists about 92,000 distinct CDR3 sequences, around 12% seen once, with over 40% in the top ten. Here the sequenced sample was PBMCs, taken at surgery. Receptors originate from a male donor with early-stage non-small cell lung cancer. Both conserved end residues are part of each CDR3. D genes are given only for firm matches. Clone size is given for some rows only: seen once, a few or many times, or a class if the clone is expanded.

-	TRBJ2-7	TRBV13	-	13	CASSLKGAYEQYF	TGTGCCAGCAGCTTAAAGGGGGCCTACGAGCAGTACTTC
TRBD2	TRBJ2-2	TRBV7-2	few	15	CASSLAAGAVRELFF	TGTGCCAGCAGCTTGGCAGCGGGAGCCGTCAGGGAGCTGTTTTTT
TRBD1	TRBJ2-3	TRBV29-1	many	16	CSVDERQGKGTDTQYF	TGCAGCGTTGATGAACGACAGGGGAAGGGCACAGATACGCAGTATTTT
-	TRBJ2-2	TRBV9	few	15	CASSSPFGGAGELFF	TGTGCCAGCAGCTCGCCTTTTGGCGGCGCCGGGGAGCTGTTTTTT
-	TRBJ1-6	TRBV6-2/TRBV6-3	-	14	CASSSLGGESPLHF	TGTGCCAGCAGCTCCCTTGGGGGGGAGTCACCCCTCCACTTT
-	TRBJ2-3	TRBV27	-	14	CASRPRLATDTQYF	TGTGCCAGCAGGCCTCGACTCGCCACAGATACGCAGTATTTT
-	TRBJ1-3	TRBV7-2	few	11	CASSLFNTIYF	TGTGCCAGCAGCTTATTTAACACCATATATTTT
-	TRBJ1-6	TRBV11-3	few	21	CASSLLVKDLYSPSYNSPLHF	TGTGCCAGCAGCTTATTGGTGAAGGACCTATATTCCCCCTCCTATAATTCACCCCTCCACTTT
TRBD1	TRBJ1-5	TRBV12-3/TRBV12-4	-	12	CASRDRVQPQHF	TGTGCCAGCAGGGACAGGGTTCAGCCCCAGCATTTT
-	TRBJ1-5	TRBV7-2	-	13	CASSSRDNQPQHF	TGTGCCAGCAGCTCCCGGGACAATCAGCCCCAGCATTTT
TRBD2	TRBJ2-1	TRBV9	many	15	CASSVGGSNYNEQFF	TGTGCCAGCAGCGTAGGCGGGAGTAATTACAATGAGCAGTTCTTC
-	TRBJ1-6	TRBV3-1	many	18	CASSQGQGTRSYNSPLHF	TGTGCCAGCAGCCAAGGGCAGGGAACTCGCTCCTATAATTCACCCCTCCACTTT
TRBD1	TRBJ2-7	TRBV7-9	-	16	CASSTEGGSSPYEQYF	TGTGCCAGCAGTACCGAAGGGGGCAGCTCCCCGTACGAGCAGTACTTC
-	TRBJ2-2	TRBV11-3	few	14	CASGSAGDAGELFF	TGTGCCAGCGGGTCGGCAGGGGACGCCGGGGAGCTGTTTTTT
TRBD1	TRBJ2-5	TRBV29-1	few	15	CSVAQAGTEQETQHF	TGCAGCGTCGCGCAAGCCGGGACAGAGCAAGAGACCCAGCACTTC
-	TRBJ1-4	TRBV6-5	few	17	CASSMTQTGSFNEKLFF	TGTGCCAGCAGTATGACACAGACCGGCAGCTTTAATGAAAAACTGTTTTTT
-	TRBJ2-6	TRBV9	-	17	CASSVRDIRSGANVLTF	TGTGCCAGCAGCGTACGGGACATAAGGTCTGGGGCCAACGTCCTGACTTTC
-	TRBJ2-1	TRBV29-1	-	13	CSASESSYNEQFF	TGCAGCGCCTCGGAGTCTAGTTACAATGAGCAGTTCTTC
-	TRBJ2-7	TRBV7-2	-	16	CASSLAGGPSYYEQYF	TGTGCCAGCAGCTTAGCAGGCGGGCCGTCTTACTACGAGCAGTACTTC
-	TRBJ1-1	TRBV28	many	18	CASSLRNRPGRPNTEAFF	TGTGCCAGCAGTTTACGAAATCGGCCGGGACGGCCTAACACTGAAGCTTTCTTT
TRBD1	TRBJ1-5	TRBV6-5	many	15	CASSSGGGSNQPQHF	TGTGCCAGCAGCTCCGGAGGGGGCAGCAATCAGCCCCAGCATTTT
TRBD2	TRBJ2-1	TRBV5-1	-	14	CASSPGGTYNEQFF	TGCGCCAGCAGCCCGGGAGGAACCTACAATGAGCAGTTCTTC
TRBD2	TRBJ2-3	TRBV12-3/TRBV12-4	many	15	CASSEDGLATDTQYF	TGTGCCAGCAGTGAGGATGGACTAGCGACAGATACGCAGTATTTT
-	TRBJ1-2	TRBV4-1	many	14	CASSAQGDLWSYTF	TGCGCCAGCAGCGCACAGGGAGATCTATGGAGCTACACCTTC
TRBD2	TRBJ2-7	TRBV11-2	-	15	CASSQGLAGGNEQYF	TGTGCCAGCAGCCAAGGACTAGCGGGAGGTAACGAGCAGTACTTC
-	TRBJ2-7	TRBV27	many	14	CASSPTGGPYEQYF	TGTGCCAGCAGTCCCACAGGTGGACCCTACGAGCAGTACTTC
TRBD1	TRBJ2-6	TRBV7-3	few	16	CASSPSTGSGANVLTF	TGTGCCAGCAGCCCCTCGACAGGGTCTGGGGCCAACGTCCTGACTTTC
-	TRBJ2-5	TRBV20-1	few	15	CSARDGEVWEETQYF	TGCAGTGCTAGAGACGGGGAGGTTTGGGAAGAGACCCAGTACTTC
TRBD2	TRBJ2-5	TRBV24-1	-	15	CATSDSSGYQETQYF	TGTGCCACCAGTGATTCTAGCGGTTACCAAGAGACCCAGTACTTC
TRBD1	TRBJ1-4	TRBV5-6	once	15	CASSLVPGGGEKLFF	TGTGCCAGCAGCTTGGTTCCAGGGGGCGGTGAAAAACTGTTTTTT
TRBD1	TRBJ1-1	TRBV9	-	15	CASSRGDRASTEAFF	TGTGCCAGCAGCCGCGGCGACAGGGCGAGCACTGAAGCTTTCTTT
-	TRBJ2-7	TRBV20-1	few	16	CSARAAGRGDKYEQYF	TGCAGTGCTAGAGCCGCGGGACGGGGGGACAAGTACGAGCAGTACTTC
TRBD2	TRBJ2-5	TRBV4-2	few	16	CASSQLAGESPRTQYF	TGTGCCAGCAGCCAATTAGCGGGGGAGTCCCCGCGGACCCAGTACTTC
TRBD1	TRBJ2-3	TRBV6-2/TRBV6-3	-	18	CASSLKLRQGPGTDTQYF	TGTGCCAGCAGTCTAAAGCTCCGACAGGGGCCCGGCACAGATACGCAGTATTTT
-	TRBJ1-4	TRBV4-1	few	15	CASSQVGGIGEKLFF	TGCGCCAGCAGCCAAGTCGGGGGCATCGGGGAAAAACTGTTTTTT
-	TRBJ2-5	TRBV12-3/TRBV12-4	-	13	CASSLGTVETQYF	TGTGCCAGCAGTTTAGGGACAGTCGAGACCCAGTACTTC
-	TRBJ2-7	TRBV30	many	13	CAWRRAPGREQYF	TGTGCCTGGCGTAGGGCCCCGGGGAGGGAGCAGTACTTC
-	TRBJ2-7	TRBV20-1	-	12	CSASPSTYEQYF	TGCAGTGCTAGCCCTAGCACCTACGAGCAGTACTTC
TRBD1	TRBJ1-1	TRBV6-2/TRBV6-3	few	17	CASTGSHGTGKTAEAFF	TGTGCCAGCACTGGGTCCCATGGGACAGGGAAAACTGCTGAAGCTTTCTTT
-	TRBJ2-7	TRBV20-1	-	14	CSAAGQEGYHEQYF	TGCAGTGCAGCCGGGCAGGAAGGATACCACGAGCAGTACTTC
-	TRBJ1-2	TRBV20-1	few	13	CSAIAGARGGYTF	TGCAGTGCTATTGCCGGGGCCAGGGGCGGCTACACCTTC
-	TRBJ2-1	TRBV10-1	many	15	CASSESASSYNEQFF	TGCGCCAGCAGTGAGTCCGCCAGCTCCTACAATGAGCAGTTCTTC
TRBD1	TRBJ1-1	TRBV5-5	-	16	CASSLTPGQGATEAFF	TGTGCCAGCAGCTTGACCCCGGGACAGGGGGCCACTGAAGCTTTCTTT
TRBD2	TRBJ2-7	TRBV11-2	few	15	CASSLGTSATVQQYF	TGTGCCAGCAGCCTAGGGACTAGCGCTACTGTGCAGCAGTACTTC
-	TRBJ2-1	TRBV12-5	-	13	CASGIQGMNEQFF	TGTGCTAGTGGGATACAGGGTATGAATGAGCAGTTCTTC
-	TRBJ2-1	TRBV7-9	-	13	CASSLVSGVEQFF	TGTGCCAGCAGCTTAGTTTCTGGTGTTGAGCAGTTCTTC
TRBD2	TRBJ2-1	TRBV7-3	-	18	CASRPGTSGFPSYNEQFF	TGTGCCAGCAGGCCCGGGACTAGCGGGTTTCCCTCCTACAATGAGCAGTTCTTC
TRBD2	TRBJ2-3	TRBV29-1	many	15	CSVEDQLAGTDTQYF	TGCAGCGTTGAAGACCAGCTAGCGGGAACAGATACGCAGTATTTT
-	TRBJ1-1	TRBV5-6	-	13	CASSFLMNTEAFF	TGTGCCAGCAGCTTTCTCATGAACACTGAAGCTTTCTTT
-	TRBJ2-1	TRBV19	-	14	CASTPGDSYNEQFF	TGTGCCAGTACCCCGGGGGACTCCTACAATGAGCAGTTCTTC
-	TRBJ2-2	TRBV9	-	15	CASSVSLSHTGELFF	TGTGCCAGCAGCGTAAGCCTGTCGCACACCGGGGAGCTGTTTTTT
-	TRBJ2-1	TRBV7-9	-	15	CASSPTGALNNEQFF	TGTGCCAGCAGTCCGACAGGAGCGCTTAACAATGAGCAGTTCTTC
-	TRBJ2-2	TRBV29-1	few	10	CSAADGELFF	TGCAGCGCCGCGGACGGGGAGCTGTTTTTT
-	TRBJ2-6	TRBV19	few	15	CASRIWGSGANVLTF	TGTGCCAGTCGAATCTGGGGCTCTGGGGCCAACGTCCTGACTTTC
-	TRBJ1-2	TRBV7-2	many	13	CASSLAGSYGYTF	TGTGCCAGCAGCTTAGCGGGAAGCTATGGCTACACCTTC
-	TRBJ2-3	TRBV7-9	-	12	CAGDGKRNTQYF	TGTGCCGGGGACGGGAAAAGGAATACGCAGTATTTT
TRBD1	TRBJ1-1	TRBV23-1	-	16	CARRSLQGVTDTEAFF	TGCGCCAGAAGATCTCTACAGGGGGTTACGGACACTGAAGCTTTCTTT
TRBD1	TRBJ2-7	TRBV6-2/TRBV6-3	-	13	CASRTGTGYEQYF	TGTGCCAGCAGGACCGGGACAGGCTACGAGCAGTACTTC
TRBD2	TRBJ2-1	TRBV5-1	-	14	CASSPSGRSNEQFF	TGCGCCAGCAGCCCCAGCGGGAGGTCTAATGAGCAGTTCTTC
-	TRBJ1-5	TRBV28	few	16	CASSSPAGASNQPQHF	TGTGCCAGCAGTTCGCCCGCGGGAGCTAGCAATCAGCCCCAGCATTTT